This T cell receptor (beta chain) emerged from a study of shared clonotypes between healthy human individuals. The length of the CDR3 is 11 residues. V was clipped by 6 bases and J by 11 bases, with 14 bases between them. Germline V gene data show CDR1 as DFQATT and CDR2 as SNEGSKA (reference sequence). TCRdb's table, derived via immunoSEQ multiplex PCR, lists solely in-frame clones and lacks some. The data hold approximately 640,000 clones, with 90% observed a single time. About this clone itself: The antigen is unknown.

The study's findings and limits: Larger richness was generally estimated for naive than memory subsets.

Healthy HIV-negative adults without recent acute infections or vaccinations served as donors. The chain has TRBV20-1 and TRBJ2-1, with D uncertain. This receptor was identified in a young man in good health. Some clones in this sample may be carry-over from other donors' samples. Sequencing input: memory CD8+ T cells from PBMCs. Subset reported: CD45RO+ cells pooled with CCR7-negative TemRA cells. The CDR3 here is CSAETHFKQFF. Written as DNA, the CDR3 is TGCAGTGCGGAAACCCATTTCAAGCAGTTCTTC.